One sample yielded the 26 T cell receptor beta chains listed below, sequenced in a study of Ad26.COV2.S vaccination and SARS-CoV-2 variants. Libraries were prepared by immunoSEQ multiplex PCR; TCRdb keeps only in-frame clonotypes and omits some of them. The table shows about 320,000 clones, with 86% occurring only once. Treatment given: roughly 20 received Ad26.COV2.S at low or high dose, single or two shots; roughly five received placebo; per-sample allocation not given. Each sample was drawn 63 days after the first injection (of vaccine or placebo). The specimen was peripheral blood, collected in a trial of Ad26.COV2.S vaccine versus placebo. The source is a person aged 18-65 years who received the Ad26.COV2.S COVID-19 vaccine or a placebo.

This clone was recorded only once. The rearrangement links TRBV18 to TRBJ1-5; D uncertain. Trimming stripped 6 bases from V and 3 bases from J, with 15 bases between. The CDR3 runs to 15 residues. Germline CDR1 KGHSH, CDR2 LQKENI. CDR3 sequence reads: CASSREQSINQPQHF. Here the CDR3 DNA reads TGTGCCAGCTCCCGAGAACAGAGTATCAATCAGCCCCAGCATTTT.

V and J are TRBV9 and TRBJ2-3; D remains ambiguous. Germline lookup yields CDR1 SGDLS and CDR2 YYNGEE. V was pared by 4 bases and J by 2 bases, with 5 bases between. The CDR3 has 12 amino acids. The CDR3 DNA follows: TGTGCCAGCAGCCCCAACACAGATACGCAGTATTTT. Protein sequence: CASSPNTDTQYF.

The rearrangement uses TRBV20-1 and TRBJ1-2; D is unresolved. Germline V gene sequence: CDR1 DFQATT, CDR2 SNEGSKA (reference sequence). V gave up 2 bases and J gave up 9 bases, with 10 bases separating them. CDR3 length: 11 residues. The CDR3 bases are TGCAGTGCTAGAATTAAGGGCCGCTACACCTTC. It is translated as CSARIKGRYTF.

CDR3 in amino acids: CAHSGGGNQPQHF. The CDR3 DNA follows: TGTGCCCACTCGGGGGGGGGCAATCAGCCCCAGCATTTT. This sequence joins TRBV30 and TRBJ1-5; tentative D call: TRBD1 (5 bases). V lost 8 bases to trimming and J lost 2 bases, with 13 bases between them. CDR3 length: 13 residues. Germline values: CDR1 GTSNPN, CDR2 SVGIG (reference sequence).

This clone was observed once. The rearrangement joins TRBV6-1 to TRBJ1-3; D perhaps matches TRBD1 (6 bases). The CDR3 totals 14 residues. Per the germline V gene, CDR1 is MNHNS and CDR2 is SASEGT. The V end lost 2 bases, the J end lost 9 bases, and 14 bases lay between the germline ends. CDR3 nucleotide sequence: TGTGCCAGCAGTGAAATCGCCGAGGGGGGCACCATATATTTT. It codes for CASSEIAEGGTIYF.

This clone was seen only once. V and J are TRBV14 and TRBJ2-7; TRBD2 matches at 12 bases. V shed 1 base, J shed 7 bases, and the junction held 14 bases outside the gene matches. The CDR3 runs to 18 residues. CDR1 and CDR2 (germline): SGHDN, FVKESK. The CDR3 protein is CASSQGTSGAPLYEEQYF. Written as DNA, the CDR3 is TGTGCCAGCAGCCAAGGGACTAGCGGGGCTCCCCTCTACGAGGAGCAGTACTTC.

CDR3 sequence reads: CASSLALWDYNEQFF. DNA for the CDR3: TGTGCCAGCAGCCTCGCCCTGTGGGACTACAATGAGCAGTTCTTC. V usage is TRBV9 and J usage is TRBJ2-1; D is uncertain. This CDR3 is 15 amino acids long. Germline-derived CDR1 and CDR2 are SGDLS and YYNGEE. V lost 4 bases and J 3 bases, leaving 14 bases between the germline ends.

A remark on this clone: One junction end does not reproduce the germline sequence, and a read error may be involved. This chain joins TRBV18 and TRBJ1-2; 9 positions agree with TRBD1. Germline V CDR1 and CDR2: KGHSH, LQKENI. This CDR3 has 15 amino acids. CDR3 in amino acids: CASSPQGAEGYGYTF. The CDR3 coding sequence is TGTGCCAGCTCCCCACAGGGGGCGGAAGGCTATGGCTACACCTTC. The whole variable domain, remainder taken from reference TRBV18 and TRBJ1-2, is NAGVMQNPRHLVRRRGQEARLRCSPMKGHSHVYWYRQLPEEGLKFMVYLQKENIIDESGMPKERFSAEFPKEGPSILRIQQVVRGDSAAYFCASSPQGAEGYGYTFGSGTRLTVV.

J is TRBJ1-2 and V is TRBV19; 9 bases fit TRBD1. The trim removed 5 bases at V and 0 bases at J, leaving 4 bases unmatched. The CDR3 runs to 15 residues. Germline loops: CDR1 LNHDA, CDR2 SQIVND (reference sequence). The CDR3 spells CASSSDRGANYGYTF. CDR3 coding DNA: TGTGCCAGTAGTTCGGACAGGGGAGCTAACTATGGCTACACCTTC.

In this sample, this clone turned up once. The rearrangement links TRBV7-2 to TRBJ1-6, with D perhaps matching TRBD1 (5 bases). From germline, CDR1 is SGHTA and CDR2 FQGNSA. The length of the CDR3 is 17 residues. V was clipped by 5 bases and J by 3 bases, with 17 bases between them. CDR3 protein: CASSLERVGVYNSPLHF. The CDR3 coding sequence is TGTGCCAGCAGCCTCGAGAGGGTGGGGGTCTATAATTCACCCCTCCACTTT.

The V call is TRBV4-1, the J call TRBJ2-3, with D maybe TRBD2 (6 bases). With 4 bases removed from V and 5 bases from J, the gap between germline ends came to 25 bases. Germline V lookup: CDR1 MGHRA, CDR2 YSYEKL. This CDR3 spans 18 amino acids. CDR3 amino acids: CASSLLPLGASAVDTQYF. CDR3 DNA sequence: TGCGCCAGCAGCCTCCTTCCTTTAGGGGCTAGCGCCGTAGATACGCAGTATTTT.

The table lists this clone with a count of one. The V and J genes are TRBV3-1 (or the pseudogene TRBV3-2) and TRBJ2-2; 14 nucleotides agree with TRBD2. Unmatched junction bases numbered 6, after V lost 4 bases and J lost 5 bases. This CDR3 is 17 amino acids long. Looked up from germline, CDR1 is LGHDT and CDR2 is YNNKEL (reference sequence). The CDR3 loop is CASSLGLAGDSTGELFF. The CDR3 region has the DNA TGTGCCAGCAGCCTGGGACTAGCGGGGGATAGTACCGGGGAGCTGTTTTTT.

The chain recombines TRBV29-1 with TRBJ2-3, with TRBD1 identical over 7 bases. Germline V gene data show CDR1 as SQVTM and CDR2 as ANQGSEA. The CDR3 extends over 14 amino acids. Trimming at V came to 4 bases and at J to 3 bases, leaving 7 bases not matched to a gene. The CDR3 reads CSVARGQETDTQYF. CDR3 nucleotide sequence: TGCAGCGTTGCCCGAGGACAGGAAACAGATACGCAGTATTTT.

This CDR3 is CASSRLQGASNYGYTF. The CDR3 DNA sequence: TGTGCCAGCAGTAGACTACAGGGGGCAAGTAACTATGGCTACACCTTC. This chain links TRBV27 with TRBJ1-2; 9 bases align to TRBD1. In germline, CDR1 is MNHEY, CDR2 SMNVEV (reference sequence). V lost 5 bases to trimming and J lost 1 base; unmatched junction nucleotides: 8. The length of the CDR3 is 16 residues.

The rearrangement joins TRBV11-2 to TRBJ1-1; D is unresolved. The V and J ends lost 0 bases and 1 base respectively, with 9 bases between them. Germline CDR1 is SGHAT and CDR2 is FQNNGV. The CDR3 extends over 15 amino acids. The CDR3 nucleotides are TGTGCCAGCAGCTTAGATAGGCGGTGGAACACTGAAGCTTTCTTT. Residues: CASSLDRRWNTEAFF.

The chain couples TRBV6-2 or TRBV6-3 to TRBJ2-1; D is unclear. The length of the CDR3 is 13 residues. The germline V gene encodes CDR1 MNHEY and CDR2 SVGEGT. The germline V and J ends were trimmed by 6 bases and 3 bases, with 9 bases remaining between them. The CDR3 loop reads CASSQDNYNEQFF. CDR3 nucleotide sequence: TGTGCCAGCAGCCAAGACAACTACAATGAGCAGTTCTTC.

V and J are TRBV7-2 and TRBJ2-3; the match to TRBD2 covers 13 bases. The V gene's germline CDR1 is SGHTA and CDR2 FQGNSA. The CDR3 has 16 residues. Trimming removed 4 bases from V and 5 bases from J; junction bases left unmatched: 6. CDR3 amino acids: CASSSGLAGDGDTQYF. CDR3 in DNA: TGTGCCAGCAGCTCAGGACTAGCGGGGGACGGAGATACGCAGTATTTT. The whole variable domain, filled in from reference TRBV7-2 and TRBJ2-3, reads GAGVSQSPSNKVTEKGKDVELRCDPISGHTALYWYRQSLGQGLEFLIYFQGNSAPDKSGLPSDRFSAERTGGSVSTLTIQRTQQEDSAVYLCASSSGLAGDGDTQYFGPGTRLTVL.

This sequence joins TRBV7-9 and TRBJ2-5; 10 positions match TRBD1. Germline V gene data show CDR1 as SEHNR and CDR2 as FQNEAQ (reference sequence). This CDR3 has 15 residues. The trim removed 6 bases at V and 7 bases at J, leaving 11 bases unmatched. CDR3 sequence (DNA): TGTGCCAGCAGTCAGACCGGGACAGGGGTCGTGACCCAGTACTTC. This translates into CASSQTGTGVVTQYF. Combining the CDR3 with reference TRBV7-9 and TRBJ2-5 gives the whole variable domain DTGVSQNPRHKITKRGQNVTFRCDPISEHNRLYWYRQTLGQGPEFLTYFQNEAQLEKSRLLSDRFSAERPKGSFSTLEIQRTEQGDSAMYLCASSQTGTGVVTQYFGPGTRLLVL.

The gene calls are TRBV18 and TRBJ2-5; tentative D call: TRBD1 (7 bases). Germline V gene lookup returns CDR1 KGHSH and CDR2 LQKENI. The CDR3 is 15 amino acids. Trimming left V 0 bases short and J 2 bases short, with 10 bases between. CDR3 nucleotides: TGTGCCAGCTCACCACCCCAGGGGGGACAAGAGACCCAGTACTTC. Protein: CASSPPQGGQETQYF. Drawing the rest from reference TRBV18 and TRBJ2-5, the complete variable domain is NAGVMQNPRHLVRRRGQEARLRCSPMKGHSHVYWYRQLPEEGLKFMVYLQKENIIDESGMPKERFSAEFPKEGPSILRIQQVVRGDSAAYFCASSPPQGGQETQYFGPGTRLLVL.

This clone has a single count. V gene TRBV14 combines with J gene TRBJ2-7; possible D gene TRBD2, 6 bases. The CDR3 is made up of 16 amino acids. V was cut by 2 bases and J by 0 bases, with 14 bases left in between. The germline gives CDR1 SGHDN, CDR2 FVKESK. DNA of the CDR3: TGTGCCAGCAGCCAACTATCCGGGAGTATCTCCTACGAGCAGTACTTC. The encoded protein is CASSQLSGSISYEQYF.

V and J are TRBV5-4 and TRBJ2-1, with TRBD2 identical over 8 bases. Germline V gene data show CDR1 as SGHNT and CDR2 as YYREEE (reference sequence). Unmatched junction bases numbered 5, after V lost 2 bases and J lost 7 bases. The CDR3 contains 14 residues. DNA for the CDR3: TGTGCCAGCAGCTTCGGGGGGGGAGTGAATGAGCAGTTCTTC. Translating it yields CASSFGGGVNEQFF.

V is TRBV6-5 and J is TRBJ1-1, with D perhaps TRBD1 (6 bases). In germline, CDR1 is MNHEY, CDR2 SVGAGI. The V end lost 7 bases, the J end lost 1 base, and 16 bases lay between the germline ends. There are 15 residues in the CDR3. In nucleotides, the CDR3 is TGTGCCAGCACCTCCTGGGGGGCGAGGAACACTGAAGCTTTCTTT. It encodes CASTSWGARNTEAFF.

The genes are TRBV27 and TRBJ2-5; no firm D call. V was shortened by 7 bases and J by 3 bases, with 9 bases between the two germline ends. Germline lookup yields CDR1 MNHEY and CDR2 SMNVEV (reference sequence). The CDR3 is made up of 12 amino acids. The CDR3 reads CASILGKETQYF. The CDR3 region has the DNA TGTGCCAGCATCTTGGGAAAAGAGACCCAGTACTTC.

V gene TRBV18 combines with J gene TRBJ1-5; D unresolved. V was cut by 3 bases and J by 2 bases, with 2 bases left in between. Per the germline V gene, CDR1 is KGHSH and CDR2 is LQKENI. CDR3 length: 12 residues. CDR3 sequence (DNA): TGTGCCAGCTCACCCCGCAATCAGCCCCAGCATTTT. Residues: CASSPRNQPQHF.

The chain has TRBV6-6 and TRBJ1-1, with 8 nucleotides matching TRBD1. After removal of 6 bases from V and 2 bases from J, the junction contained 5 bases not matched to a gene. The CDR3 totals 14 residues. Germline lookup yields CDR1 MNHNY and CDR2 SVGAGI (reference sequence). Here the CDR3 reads CASRYRGTNTEAFF. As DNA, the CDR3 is TGTGCCAGCAGATACAGGGGGACCAACACTGAAGCTTTCTTT.

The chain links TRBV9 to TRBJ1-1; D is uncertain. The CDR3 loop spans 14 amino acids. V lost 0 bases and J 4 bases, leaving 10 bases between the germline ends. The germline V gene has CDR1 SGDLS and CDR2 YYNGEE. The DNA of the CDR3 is TGTGCCAGCAGCGTAGTACCGGGAAGCACTGAAGCTTTCTTT. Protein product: CASSVVPGSTEAFF.